This is a list of T cell receptor beta chains from one sample in a study of cytomegalovirus exposure and HLA in healthy donors. Sequencing was performed with immunoSEQ multiplex PCR; in TCRdb, only in-frame clones are kept and a portion is missing. The sample shows roughly 52,000 clones, about 57% of them seen only once. The specimen was PBMCs. All receptors derive from a human donor in good health. Each CDR3 is given with its conserved first and last residue. Each record gives: D gene, J gene, V gene, clone size, CDR3 DNA, CDR3 protein. A D gene is named only where the DNA matches it firmly. Clone size, where shown, is once, few, many, or a class for clones that have expanded.

D: .; J: TRBJ1-5; V: TRBV6-5; size: .; DNA: TGTGCCAGCAGTTACTCGTACAGGGCGGAACAGCCCCAGCATTTT; CDR3: CASSYSYRAEQPQHF
D: TRBD1; J: TRBJ2-5; V: TRBV7-2; size: few; DNA: TGTGCCAGCAGCTTCAACAGGGGGCGGGAGACCCAGTACTTC; CDR3: CASSFNRGRETQYF
D: .; J: TRBJ1-6; V: TRBV5-4; size: .; DNA: TGTGCCAGCAGCCGGGACACTTCACCCCTCCACTTT; CDR3: CASSRDTSPLHF
D: .; J: TRBJ2-7; V: TRBV6-6; size: .; DNA: TGTGCCAGCAGTTACAGTCAGGGGCTCTACGAGCAGTACTTC; CDR3: CASSYSQGLYEQYF
D: TRBD1; J: TRBJ1-2; V: TRBV6-5; size: .; DNA: TGTGCCAGCAGTTACTCAGAGTTTGGACAGGGTGTTGGCTACACCTTC; CDR3: CASSYSEFGQGVGYTF
D: .; J: TRBJ2-5; V: TRBV5-6; size: few; DNA: TGTGCCAGCAGCTTGGGGCAGGGCCACCAAGAGACCCAGTACTTC; CDR3: CASSLGQGHQETQYF
D: TRBD2; J: TRBJ2-3; V: TRBV7-7; size: .; DNA: TGTGCTAGCAGCGCTACGTCAGCGGGGCTCCGCACAGATACGCAGTATTTT; CDR3: CASSATSAGLRTDTQYF
D: .; J: TRBJ2-2; V: TRBV21-1; size: .; DNA: TGTGCCGGAAACCCGGAAACAGGGGCCGGGGAGCTGTTTTTT; CDR3: CAGNPETGAGELFF
D: TRBD2; J: TRBJ2-7; V: TRBV6-5; size: .; DNA: TGTGCCAGCAGGATAGCTACTAGCGGGGGTTACGAGCAGTACTTC; CDR3: CASRIATSGGYEQYF
D: .; J: TRBJ2-5; V: TRBV27; size: few; DNA: TGTGCCAGCAGTTTAGCCCGGTACCAAGAGACCCAGTACTTC; CDR3: CASSLARYQETQYF
D: .; J: TRBJ2-7; V: TRBV27; size: .; DNA: TGTGCCAGCAGTTCCGGGACACCCCCCTACGAGCAGTACTTC; CDR3: CASSSGTPPYEQYF
D: TRBD1; J: TRBJ2-7; V: TRBV5-4; size: few; DNA: TGCGCCAGCAGCCAAGCGACAGGGGGCCGGGCGAACGAGCAGTACTTC; CDR3: CASSQATGGRANEQYF
D: TRBD2; J: TRBJ2-5; V: TRBV11-2; size: .; DNA: TGTGCCAGCAGCCTTATAGCGGGGGGGACGGAGACCCAGTACTTC; CDR3: CASSLIAGGTETQYF
D: .; J: TRBJ2-3; V: TRBV7-3; size: few; DNA: TGTGCCAGCACGGGTACCGCGGGAGATACGCAGTATTTT; CDR3: CASTGTAGDTQYF
D: TRBD1; J: TRBJ1-2; V: TRBV7-9; size: many; DNA: TGTGCCAGCAGCTGGGACAGGGGAAACTATGGCTACACCTTC; CDR3: CASSWDRGNYGYTF
D: .; J: TRBJ2-3; V: TRBV5-6; size: .; DNA: TGTGCCAGCAGCCCCCCTACAGATCCTCGGGATACGCAGTATTTT; CDR3: CASSPPTDPRDTQYF
D: .; J: TRBJ2-7; V: TRBV6-5; size: .; DNA: TGTGCCAGCAGTGTTTCAGGGTCGCAATACGAGCAGTACTTC; CDR3: CASSVSGSQYEQYF
D: TRBD1; J: TRBJ1-4; V: TRBV9; size: .; DNA: TGTGCCAGCAGCCCCCGACAGGGGGCCCGGGAAAAACTGTTTTTT; CDR3: CASSPRQGAREKLFF
D: TRBD1; J: TRBJ2-5; V: TRBV5-1; size: .; DNA: TGCGCCAGCAGTCGGGACAGGGGAGAGACCCAGTACTTC; CDR3: CASSRDRGETQYF
D: .; J: TRBJ1-5; V: TRBV19; size: .; DNA: TGTGCCAGTAAGGACAGAGATAGCAATCAGCCCCAGCATTTT; CDR3: CASKDRDSNQPQHF
D: TRBD1; J: TRBJ1-3; V: TRBV11-2; size: .; DNA: TGTGCCAGCAGTCCCGGGACAGTCCTAAACACCATATATTTT; CDR3: CASSPGTVLNTIYF
D: .; J: TRBJ2-1; V: TRBV29-1; size: once; DNA: TGCAGCGTTGAAGGAAGGGGAACGAGGAATGAGCAGTTCTTC; CDR3: CSVEGRGTRNEQFF
D: .; J: TRBJ1-2; V: TRBV18; size: few; DNA: TGTGCCAGCTCACCACAGGGCGGAGGGTTATCTAACTATGGCTACACCTTC; CDR3: CASSPQGGGLSNYGYTF
D: .; J: TRBJ1-5; V: TRBV25-1; size: .; DNA: TGTGCCAGCAGCCCAGGGAGGGGGGCTGGTCAGCCCCAGCATTTT; CDR3: CASSPGRGAGQPQHF
D: .; J: TRBJ2-7; V: TRBV30; size: .; DNA: TGTGCCTGGAGTGGATCCGGGGACATAACCTACGAGCAGTACTTC; CDR3: CAWSGSGDITYEQYF
D: TRBD1; J: TRBJ2-3; V: TRBV4-3; size: .; DNA: TGCGCCAGCAGCCTAGGGGCTGGGACAGGGGAAACCACAGATACGCAGTATTTT; CDR3: CASSLGAGTGETTDTQYF
D: .; J: TRBJ1-1; V: TRBV4-1; size: .; DNA: TGCGCCAGCAGCCTCCTCTATGGGAACACTGAAGCTTTCTTT; CDR3: CASSLLYGNTEAFF
D: .; J: TRBJ2-7; V: TRBV11-2; size: few; DNA: TGTGCCAGCAGCTTAGGAGGGTACCAACCTCTCTCCTACGAGCAGTACTTC; CDR3: CASSLGGYQPLSYEQYF
D: TRBD2; J: TRBJ2-7; V: TRBV7-2; size: .; DNA: TGTGCCAGCAGCTTAGAACTAGCGGGGCCAAGACCCTACGAGCAGTACTTC; CDR3: CASSLELAGPRPYEQYF
D: TRBD1; J: TRBJ1-2; V: TRBV18; size: few; DNA: TGTGCCAGCTCCCAGGACAGGGGACGGGGCTACACCTTC; CDR3: CASSQDRGRGYTF
D: TRBD1; J: TRBJ2-7; V: TRBV7-2; size: few; DNA: TGTGCCAGCAGCTCGAGGGACAGAGCACACTACGAGCAGTACTTC; CDR3: CASSSRDRAHYEQYF
D: TRBD1; J: TRBJ1-6; V: TRBV6-1; size: .; DNA: TGTGCCAGCAGTCCCCGGACAGGGGTTGATTCACCCCTCCACTTT; CDR3: CASSPRTGVDSPLHF
D: .; J: TRBJ2-5; V: TRBV11-2; size: .; DNA: TGTGCCAGCAGCAGAGGACAACTACAAGAGACCCAGTACTTC; CDR3: CASSRGQLQETQYF
D: TRBD1; J: TRBJ2-2; V: TRBV6-6; size: once; DNA: TGTGCCAGCAGACCCACAGGGGGCACCGGGGAGCTGTTTTTT; CDR3: CASRPTGGTGELFF
D: .; J: TRBJ2-1; V: TRBV29-1; size: .; DNA: TGCAGCGTTTCCCTCCGGGTAAATTCCTACAATGAGCAGTTCTTC; CDR3: CSVSLRVNSYNEQFF
D: TRBD1; J: TRBJ1-4; V: TRBV5-1; size: few; DNA: TGCGCCAGCAGTTGGAGGGACAGGAATGAAAAACTGTTTTTT; CDR3: CASSWRDRNEKLFF
D: TRBD2; J: TRBJ2-3; V: TRBV18; size: .; DNA: TGTGCCAGCTCGACAAGCGGGGGCCCTGTCGCAAATACGCAGTATTTT; CDR3: CASSTSGGPVANTQYF
D: TRBD2; J: TRBJ2-2; V: TRBV7-2; size: .; DNA: TGTGCCAGCAGCTCCCGCGGGGGGGCGGGGACCGGGGAGCTGTTTTTT; CDR3: CASSSRGGAGTGELFF
D: .; J: TRBJ2-7; V: TRBV11-2; size: .; DNA: TGTGCCAGCAGCTTAGGCACAGGGTATTACGAGCAGTACTTC; CDR3: CASSLGTGYYEQYF
D: .; J: TRBJ1-4; V: TRBV5-1; size: few; DNA: TGCGCCAGCAGCGCACAGGTGGAAGGGGAAAAACTGTTTTTT; CDR3: CASSAQVEGEKLFF
D: TRBD1; J: TRBJ1-2; V: TRBV6-6; size: .; DNA: TGTGCCAGCAGCGGGACAGGGGAGTATGGCTACACCTTC; CDR3: CASSGTGEYGYTF
D: TRBD1; J: TRBJ2-7; V: TRBV18; size: .; DNA: TGTGCCAGCTCACCAATAGACAGGGGGCGTCTCGAGCAGTACTTC; CDR3: CASSPIDRGRLEQYF
D: .; J: TRBJ1-5; V: TRBV19; size: .; DNA: TGTGCCAGTAGTATTGGGAGCAGCAATCAGCCCCAGCATTTT; CDR3: CASSIGSSNQPQHF
D: TRBD2; J: TRBJ2-7; V: TRBV19; size: once; DNA: TGTGCCAGTAGTATTCGACTTGGGACTAGCGGGGTCGGGGAGCAGTACTTC; CDR3: CASSIRLGTSGVGEQYF
D: TRBD1; J: TRBJ1-5; V: TRBV2; size: .; DNA: TGTGCCAGCAGAGGGACAGGGATTTATAGCAATCAGCCCCAGCATTTT; CDR3: CASRGTGIYSNQPQHF
D: TRBD1; J: TRBJ1-2; V: TRBV30; size: once; DNA: TGTGCCTGGATCGGACAGGGTACCTATGGCTACACCTTC; CDR3: CAWIGQGTYGYTF
D: TRBD2; J: TRBJ2-1; V: TRBV19; size: .; DNA: TGTGCCAGTAGTATAGTGGCGGGGGGGAACTACAATGAGCAGTTCTTC; CDR3: CASSIVAGGNYNEQFF
D: TRBD1; J: TRBJ1-2; V: TRBV7-3; size: few; DNA: TGTGCCAGCAGCCCCGGGCTTAGGGGGCAGGGGGACTATGGCTACACCTTC; CDR3: CASSPGLRGQGDYGYTF
D: .; J: TRBJ1-2; V: TRBV30; size: few; DNA: TGTGCCTGGAGTGTATCGGGCTATGGCTACACCTTC; CDR3: CAWSVSGYGYTF
D: .; J: TRBJ1-1; V: TRBV9; size: once; DNA: TGTGCCAGCAGCTTGACGTGGACAGAACCTATGAACACTGAAGCTTTCTTT; CDR3: CASSLTWTEPMNTEAFF